Listed below are T cell receptor beta chains from one sample, sequenced in a study of blood T cell repertoires in COVID-19. Profiled with immunoSEQ multiplex PCR; TCRdb holds only in-frame clones, not every one. The table shows tens of thousands of clones, with about 90% occurring only once. What was sequenced was peripheral blood. The receptors here all came from a human donor with active COVID-19. The donor label of this sample is uncertain. The CDR3 runs from the conserved cysteine through the conserved F or W. Each record gives: clone size, V gene, J gene, D gene, CDR3 DNA, CDR3 protein. D genes are given only for firm matches. Only some rows state a clone size, as once, few, many or a class for expanded clones.

>-|TRBV2|TRBJ2-7|-
TGTGCCAGCACCCCGGACATGAGCTCCTACGAGCAGTACTTC
CASTPDMSSYEQYF
>-|TRBV10-1|TRBJ2-1|-
TGCGCCACTGGGACTCTCCACAATGAGCAGTTCTTC
CATGTLHNEQFF
>-|TRBV14|TRBJ1-6|-
TGTGCCAGCAGCCCCCGGACAGATTCACCCCTCCACTTT
CASSPRTDSPLHF
>few|TRBV10-3|TRBJ2-7|TRBD1
TGTGCCATCAGGGGGACAGGGGAGCACGAGCAGTACTTC
CAIRGTGEHEQYF
>-|TRBV5-1|TRBJ2-5|-
TGCGCCAGCAGCCCAGTTGATGGGAGACTCCAAGAGACCCAGTACTTC
CASSPVDGRLQETQYF
>-|TRBV7-9|TRBJ1-5|-
TGTGCCAGCACCCCGGAGGGCGATCAGCCCCAGCATTTT
CASTPEGDQPQHF
>few|TRBV5-5|TRBJ1-2|TRBD1
TGTGCCAGCAGCTTCGGACAGGGGCGCGACTATGGCTACACCTTC
CASSFGQGRDYGYTF
>-|TRBV19|TRBJ1-6|-
TGTGCCAGTAGTATGGACAAGAACTCCTATAATTCACCCCTCCACTTT
CASSMDKNSYNSPLHF
>-|TRBV27|TRBJ2-7|TRBD1
TGTGCCAGCAGTTTCCGGCAGGGGGCGTCCGAGCAGTACTTC
CASSFRQGASEQYF
>-|TRBV13|TRBJ1-6|TRBD1
TGTGCCAGCAGCCGGACAGGTTCTAATTCACCCCTCCACTTT
CASSRTGSNSPLHF
>-|TRBV6-5|TRBJ2-5|TRBD1
TGTGCCAGCAGACCGGGACAGGGGTCAGAGACCCAGTACTTC
CASRPGQGSETQYF
>-|TRBV24-1|TRBJ1-1|-
TGTGCCACCAGTGAGACAGGAGCTAACACTGAAGCTTTCTTT
CATSETGANTEAFF
>-|TRBV28|TRBJ2-5|TRBD1
TGTGCCAGCAGTACCCCCCGGGACAGGGGAGGGGAGACCCAGTACTTC
CASSTPRDRGGETQYF
>-|TRBV10-3|TRBJ2-7|TRBD1
TGTGCCATCCAGGGGGATTCCTACGAGCAGTACTTC
CAIQGDSYEQYF
>few|TRBV4-1|TRBJ1-6|-
TGCGCCAGCAGCCAAGTTCGGACAGATAATTCACCCCTCCACTTT
CASSQVRTDNSPLHF
>-|TRBV7-2|TRBJ2-1|TRBD2
TGTGCCAGCAGCTTAGGGGGACTAGCGGGATTAGGGGAGCAGTTCTTC
CASSLGGLAGLGEQFF
>-|TRBV28|TRBJ2-1|-
TGTGCCAGCAGTTTATTCCAGCGGGCCTACAATGAGCAGTTCTTC
CASSLFQRAYNEQFF
>once|TRBV5-1|TRBJ2-1|TRBD1
TGCGCCAGCAGCTGGACAGGGAGTCACAATGAGCAGTTCTTC
CASSWTGSHNEQFF
>-|TRBV7-6|TRBJ2-3|TRBD2
TGTGCCAGCAGCGCGACTAGCGGGTCTAGCACAGATACGCAGTATTTT
CASSATSGSSTDTQYF
>few|TRBV6-2/TRBV6-3|TRBJ2-7|-
TGTGCCAGCAGCGCACGGGGGTTGAGGAACGAGCAGTACTTC
CASSARGLRNEQYF
>-|TRBV7-8|TRBJ2-1|-
TGTGCCAGCAGCAGCGGGACAGGCAACTACAATGAGCAGTTCTTC
CASSSGTGNYNEQFF
>-|TRBV28|TRBJ1-5|-
TGTGCCAGCAGTTTTCCGGGGAACCAGCCCCAGCATTTT
CASSFPGNQPQHF
>once|TRBV13|TRBJ2-3|-
TGTGCCAGCAGCTTAAAAGGGGCTAGGGGCACAGATACGCAGTATTTT
CASSLKGARGTDTQYF
>-|TRBV12-3/TRBV12-4|TRBJ1-2|TRBD1
TGTGCCAGCAGTTCGGGACAGACATATGGCTACACCTTC
CASSSGQTYGYTF
>-|TRBV5-6|TRBJ2-1|TRBD1
TGTGCCAGCAGCTGGACAGGGTTTGAGCAGTTCTTC
CASSWTGFEQFF
>-|TRBV9|TRBJ2-7|-
TGTGCCAGCAGCGACGGTACTCGAACCTACGAGCAGTACTTC
CASSDGTRTYEQYF
>-|TRBV27|TRBJ2-1|-
TGTGCCAGCAGTTTCAAGGCCCAACCAGGTAATGAGCAGTTCTTC
CASSFKAQPGNEQFF
>-|TRBV9|TRBJ1-4|-
TGTGCCAGCAGCGAGGGGACAACTAATGAAAAACTGTTTTTT
CASSEGTTNEKLFF
>-|TRBV19|TRBJ2-5|TRBD2
TGTGCCAGTAGTATAGGCGGAGCGGGAGTACGAGAGACCCAGTACTTC
CASSIGGAGVRETQYF
>-|TRBV4-3|TRBJ2-7|-
TGCGCCAGCAGCCGAGGCCGGGACATTTCCTACGAGCAGTACTTC
CASSRGRDISYEQYF
>-|TRBV4-1|TRBJ2-7|-
TGCGCCAGCAGCCAAGGGGGGGTAGACGAGCAGTACTTC
CASSQGGVDEQYF
>-|TRBV5-1|TRBJ2-7|TRBD1
TGCGCCAGCAGCGATTCCACAGGGGACAAACCCCTCAAGCAGTACTTC
CASSDSTGDKPLKQYF
>-|TRBV4-3|TRBJ1-2|-
TGCGCCAGCAGCCTTATGCGTGGGAGGGGCGAGGGCTACACCTTC
CASSLMRGRGEGYTF
>-|TRBV4-1|TRBJ2-3|-
TGCGCCAGCAGTGTGATCGCGACTCGCACAGATACGCAGTATTTT
CASSVIATRTDTQYF
>once|TRBV27|TRBJ2-7|-
TGTGCCAGCGGAGCCTACGAGCAGTACTTC
CASGAYEQYF
>-|TRBV19|TRBJ2-1|TRBD1
TGTGCCAGTAGGGACAGGGGCGCGTCCTACAATGAGCAGTTCTTC
CASRDRGASYNEQFF
>-|TRBV25-1|TRBJ2-2|-
TGTGCCAGCAGCTACCCCGCAGGGAACACCGGGGAGCTGTTTTTT
CASSYPAGNTGELFF
>-|TRBV2|TRBJ2-1|TRBD2
TGTGCCAGCACCGGGGGGAGGCGGTTTAGCAATGAGCAGTTCTTC
CASTGGRRFSNEQFF
>once|TRBV6-2/TRBV6-3|TRBJ2-1|TRBD1
TGTGCCAGCAGTTACGGTGGGACAGGGGCGCAGGATGAGCAGTTCTTC
CASSYGGTGAQDEQFF
>-|TRBV23-1|TRBJ2-2|-
TGCGCCAGCAGGCTTTTGTCGGGGACTCTGCCCGGGGAGCTGTTTTTT
CASRLLSGTLPGELFF